These 28 T cell receptor beta chains were sequenced from one sample in a study of T-cell reconstitution after alpha-beta-depleted transplantation in children. Unique molecular identifiers tagged the TCRbeta library. Using its own MiXCR run on the PCR reads, TCRdb lists one record per CDR3 protein. The sample gives approximately 130,000 distinct CDR3 sequences, 8% to 10% of which show up once; less than 25% is in the top ten. The sample consisted of PBMCs, mostly from graft donor cells, taken 180 days after TCRalphabeta/CD19-depleted stem cell transplant. All receptors come from a girl less than two years old who had a stem cell transplant for combined immunodeficiency, so the T cells may come from the graft donor.

Note on this clonotype: This sequence may be a read error, since a much larger clone differs from it by one base. The chain carries TRBV7-8 and TRBJ2-2; TRBD1 might be the D (6 bases). Germline V gene lookup returns CDR1 SGHVS and CDR2 FQNEAQ. CDR3 length: 16 residues. The V end was cut by 5 bases, the J end by 4 bases, with 17 bases between. The CDR3 protein is CASSPLQGRCTGELFF. CDR3 coding DNA: TGTGCCAGCAGCCCACTGCAGGGGCGCTGCACCGGGGAGCTGTTTTTT.

The rearrangement links TRBV6-5 to TRBJ2-1, with TRBD1 identical over 8 bases. Germline CDR1 and CDR2: MNHEY and SVGAGI. This CDR3 has 15 residues. V was pared by 4 bases and J by 14 bases, with 16 bases of the junction left unmatched. CDR3 residues: CASSFRQSLLTGEFF. CDR3 nucleotides: TGTGCCAGCAGTTTTCGACAATCCCTCCTGACAGGGGAGTTCTTC.

The rearrangement links TRBV24-1 to TRBJ2-3, with a possible D match to TRBD2 (5 bases). The CDR3 is 15 amino acids. The V and J ends lost 4 bases and 2 bases respectively, with 12 bases between them. From germline, CDR1 is KGHDR and CDR2 SFDVKD. CDR3 sequence reads: CATSDPSGITDTQYF. The CDR3 DNA is TGTGCCACCAGTGACCCTTCGGGGATCACAGATACGCAGTATTTT.

The table lists this clonotype with a few counts. The chain recombines TRBV10-2 with TRBJ1-2; the match to TRBD1 covers 12 bases. This CDR3 spans 14 amino acids. V gave up 4 bases and J gave up 8 bases; unmatched junction bases: 5. Per the germline V gene, CDR1 is WSHSY and CDR2 is SAAADI. In nucleotides, the CDR3 is TGCGCCAGCAGTGGGGGACAGGGGGCTGGAGGCTACACCTTC. It yields the protein CASSGGQGAGGYTF.

Many counts were recorded for this clonotype. V and J are TRBV11-3 and TRBJ2-2; D is perhaps TRBD2 (5 bases). The ends were cut back, 2 bases at V and 5 bases at J, with 9 bases in the middle. Germline V gene lookup returns CDR1 SGHNT and CDR2 YENEEA. This CDR3 contains 14 residues. CDR3 in amino acids: CASSLKGVTGELFF. CDR3 coding DNA: TGTGCCAGCAGCTTAAAGGGAGTAACCGGGGAGCTGTTTTTT.

There are a few counts of this clonotype. The chain is built from TRBV20-1 and TRBJ2-5, with a possible D match to TRBD2 (5 bases). The CDR3 is 11 residues long. Germline V gene data show CDR1 as DFQATT and CDR2 as SNEGSKA (reference sequence). V lost 8 bases and J lost 3, with 10 bases in between. The CDR3 sequence is CSLRVKETQYF. In DNA, the CDR3 is TGCAGTTTGCGGGTGAAAGAGACCCAGTACTTC.

This clonotype has a count of ten or more. The J gene is TRBJ2-1, the V gene TRBV20-1, with a weak D call TRBD2 (7 bases). V dropped 3 bases and J dropped 10 bases, with 10 bases sitting between them. The germline V gene has CDR1 DFQATT and CDR2 SNEGSKA (reference sequence). CDR3 length: 11 residues. CDR3 bases: TGCAGTGCTAGGGGGGGGCTAGAGCAGTTCTTC. Translation: CSARGGLEQFF.

This clonotype was seen repeatedly, ten times or more. The chain combines TRBV6-2 or TRBV6-3 with TRBJ2-5; no firm D call. Germline V gene data show CDR1 as MNHEY and CDR2 as SVGEGT. Trimming took off 2 bases at V and 2 bases at J, with 6 bases between the two ends. The CDR3 is 13 amino acids. CDR3 in amino acids: CASSYGIQETQYF. The CDR3 DNA reads as TGTGCCAGCAGTTACGGGATTCAAGAGACCCAGTACTTC.

This clonotype was observed a handful of times. The chain has TRBV20-1 and TRBJ1-5; D is unclear. Germline loops: CDR1 DFQATT, CDR2 SNEGSKA (reference sequence). The CDR3 sequence is 14 residues long. Trimming took 3 bases from V and 3 from J, leaving 12 bases between them. The DNA of the CDR3 is TGCAGTGCTAGCCCCTTACTCCCCAATCAGCCCCAGCATTTT. It codes for CSASPLLPNQPQHF.

This clonotype has a handful of counts. V is TRBV4-3 and J is TRBJ2-7; possibly TRBD2 for D (6 bases). The V gene's germline CDR1 is LGHNA and CDR2 YSLEER. V lost 0 bases, J lost 3 bases, and 12 bases lay in between. The CDR3 extends over 15 amino acids. The CDR3: CASSQDAGPFYEQYF. The CDR3 region has the DNA TGCGCCAGCAGCCAAGATGCGGGGCCGTTCTACGAGCAGTACTTC.

In this sample, this clonotype turned up a few times. This sequence joins TRBV30 and TRBJ2-5, with 7 bases lining up with TRBD1. The CDR3 is 12 residues long. The V segment lost 2 bases and the J segment 5 bases; nucleotides outside the gene matches: 2. Germline lookup yields CDR1 GTSNPN and CDR2 SVGIG (reference sequence). The DNA for the CDR3 is TGTGCCTGGAGTAGGGGGCGGGAGACCCAGTACTTC. It is translated as CAWSRGRETQYF. Combining the CDR3 with reference TRBV30 and TRBJ2-5 gives the whole variable domain SQTIHQWPATLVQPVGSPLSLECTVEGTSNPNLYWYRQAAGRGLQLLFYSVGIGQISSEVPQNLSASRPQDRQFILSSKKLLLSDSGFYLCAWSRGRETQYFGPGTRLLVL.

This chain links TRBV11-2 with TRBJ1-1; 9 bases align to TRBD1. The length of the CDR3 is 18 residues. CDR1 and CDR2 from the germline V gene are SGHAT and FQNNGV. The V gene end was trimmed by 0 bases and the J gene end by 3 bases; junction bases not matched to a gene: 11. The CDR3 region has the DNA TGTGCCAGCAGCTTAGAGGGGGTCTGGAGGACAGGGGACACTGAAGCTTTCTTT. Translation: CASSLEGVWRTGDTEAFF.

Only a few counts were recorded for this clonotype. The rearrangement uses TRBV7-3 and TRBJ2-5, with 7 nucleotides matching TRBD1. This CDR3 has 15 residues. Germline V gene lookup returns CDR1 SGHTA and CDR2 FQGTGA. V was clipped by 5 bases and J by 5 bases; unmatched bases: 11. For the CDR3, the DNA is TGTGCCAGCAGCCTAGGGGGCAGGGATGATGAGACCCAGTACTTC. It encodes CASSLGGRDDETQYF. The whole variable domain, remainder taken from reference TRBV7-3 and TRBJ2-5, is GAGVSQTPSNKVTEKGKYVELRCDPISGHTALYWYRQSLGQGPEFLIYFQGTGAADDSGLPNDRFFAVRPEGSVSTLKIQRTERGDSAVYLCASSLGGRDDETQYFGPGTRLLVL.

The chain uses TRBV29-1 and TRBJ2-1; D is possibly TRBD2 (7 bases). This CDR3 spans 12 amino acids. Deletions cut 0 bases from V and 10 bases from J, with 10 bases between. The germline V gene encodes CDR1 SQVTM and CDR2 ANQGSEA. The CDR3: CSVEDGGREQFF. The DNA of the CDR3 is TGCAGCGTTGAAGACGGGGGGCGCGAGCAGTTCTTC.

This clonotype was recorded many times. The chain has TRBV20-1 and TRBJ2-5, with TRBD1 matching 9 bases. The CDR3 totals 15 residues. The germline CDR1 and CDR2 sequences are DFQATT and SNEGSKA (reference sequence). Germline trimming cut 1 base from V and 4 bases from J; bases unmatched to any gene: 7. The CDR3 DNA sequence: TGCAGTGCTAGAGTACCCGGGACAGGGTTAGAGACCCAGTACTTC. Its translation: CSARVPGTGLETQYF.

A few counts support this clonotype. The V call is TRBV4-3, the J call TRBJ1-2; 10 bases align to TRBD1. Germline V CDR1 and CDR2: LGHNA, YSLEER. This CDR3 has 16 residues. V shed 4 bases and J 4 bases; nucleotides not matched to a gene: 9. As DNA, the CDR3 is TGCGCCAGCAGCCGGTGGGGGACAGGGGAATCCTATGGCTACACCTTC. Amino acids: CASSRWGTGESYGYTF.

This clonotype was seen at least ten times. The CDR3 nucleotides are TGCGCCAGCAGCTGGGGACTAGCGGGAGAAATTGAGCAGTTCTTC. The encoded protein is CASSWGLAGEIEQFF. The chain employs TRBV5-1 and TRBJ2-1; 14 bases fit TRBD2. This CDR3 spans 15 amino acids. V shed 3 bases, J shed 9 bases, and the junction held 5 bases outside the gene matches. Germline V CDR1 and CDR2: SGHRS, YFSETQ.

V is TRBV5-1 and J is TRBJ1-2; TRBD1 might be the D (6 bases). The germline gives CDR1 SGHRS, CDR2 YFSETQ. Between the trimmed V and J ends, which lost 0 bases and 8 bases, there was a span of 17 bases. This CDR3 comprises 15 residues. CDR3 region: CASSLAGLTGRGYTF. In DNA, the CDR3 is TGCGCCAGCAGCTTGGCCGGTCTAACAGGGCGCGGCTACACCTTC.

V usage is TRBV12-3 or TRBV12-4 and J usage is TRBJ1-2, with 7 bases fitting TRBD1. This CDR3 is 17 amino acids long. V lost 7 bases and J lost 5; bases outside the gene matches: 19. The CDR3 loop is CASIGRGTGWGPYGYTF. The CDR3, as DNA: TGTGCCAGCATCGGCAGGGGGACTGGATGGGGACCTTATGGCTACACCTTC.

The V gene is TRBV12-3 or TRBV12-4, the J gene TRBJ2-3, with TRBD2 matching over 12 bases. The CDR3 totals 16 residues. V dropped 8 bases and J dropped 2; count of bases not matched to a gene: 8. CDR3 region: CASAGGLAGYTDTQYF. The DNA of the CDR3 is TGTGCCAGCGCGGGGGGACTAGCGGGCTACACAGATACGCAGTATTTT.

This clonotype was counted at least ten times. The CDR3 DNA reads TGCAGTGCTAGATGGGGCACGGGGGATACGCAGTATTTT. Translating it yields CSARWGTGDTQYF. This rearrangement joins TRBV20-1 to TRBJ2-3, with D perhaps being TRBD1 or TRBD2 (5 bases each). Trimming stripped 2 bases from V and 6 bases from J, with 12 bases between. CDR3 length: 13 residues. CDR1 is DFQATT and CDR2 is SNEGSKA in the germline V gene (reference sequence).

This sequence joins TRBV7-2 and TRBJ1-1; D unclear. V was cut by 1 base and J by 10 bases, with 10 bases left in between. The CDR3 totals 12 residues. Per the germline V gene, CDR1 is SGHTA and CDR2 is FQGNSA. CDR3 residues: CASSLVATGAFF. CDR3 nucleotide sequence: TGTGCCAGCAGCTTAGTAGCGACGGGAGCTTTCTTT.

This clonotype was observed a few times. The J gene is TRBJ1-3, the V gene TRBV29-1; D is uncertain. This CDR3 contains 13 residues. From germline, CDR1 is SQVTM and CDR2 ANQGSEA. Trimming removed 8 bases at V and 1 base at J, with 12 bases between. The CDR3 here is CSYRRVSGNTIYF. The CDR3 nucleotides read TGCAGCTATCGGCGGGTATCTGGAAACACCATATATTTT.

This clonotype occurred a few times. V gene TRBV4-3 combines with J gene TRBJ1-3; 10 bases are a match to TRBD1. The CDR3 runs 18 residues. CDR1 is LGHNA and CDR2 is YSLEER in the germline V gene. The J segment lost 2 bases and the V segment lost 3 bases, leaving 10 bases of the junction unmatched. CDR3 sequence (DNA): TGCGCCAGCAGCCACGGGACAGGGGAGAGGGGTCCTGGAAACACCATATATTTT. Translating gives CASSHGTGERGPGNTIYF.

The V and J genes are TRBV7-7 and TRBJ2-7, with 7 bases matching TRBD1. Per germline, CDR1 SSHAT and CDR2 FNYEAQ (reference sequence). Trimming removed 11 bases from V and 3 bases from J; junction bases left unmatched: 10. The CDR3 totals 13 residues. The CDR3, as DNA: TGTGCCCACGGGACAGCCTCAAACTACGAGCAGTACTTC. As protein: CAHGTASNYEQYF.

A few counts support this clonotype. The chain has TRBV2 and TRBJ2-6, with D maybe TRBD2 (6 bases). The CDR3 is made up of 22 amino acids. V dropped 3 bases and J dropped 0 bases, with 27 bases sitting between them. CDR1 is SNHLY and CDR2 is FYNNEI in the germline V gene. The CDR3 DNA follows: TGTGCCAGCAGTGATGACTGGCGGGCAGCGGGCAATGACAGCTCTGGGGCCAACGTCCTGACTTTC. This sequence encodes CASSDDWRAAGNDSSGANVLTF.

The chain has TRBV6-2 or TRBV6-3 and TRBJ2-3; 14 positions match TRBD2. V lost 1 base to trimming and J lost 2 bases; unmatched junction nucleotides: 11. The germline V gene encodes CDR1 MNHEY and CDR2 SVGEGT. The CDR3 consists of 20 residues. This CDR3 reads CASSYLRIPGLAGVTDTQYF. CDR3 bases: TGTGCCAGCAGTTACTTGCGGATACCGGGACTAGCGGGAGTCACAGATACGCAGTATTTT.

The rearrangement links TRBV29-1 to TRBJ2-2; D possibly corresponds to TRBD2 (5 bases). Germline V gives CDR1 SQVTM, CDR2 ANQGSEA. This CDR3 region has 13 residues. The germline V and J ends were trimmed by 2 bases and 1 base, with 5 bases remaining between them. The CDR3: CSVERENTGELFF. In nucleotides, the CDR3 is TGCAGCGTTGAACGGGAGAACACCGGGGAGCTGTTTTTT.